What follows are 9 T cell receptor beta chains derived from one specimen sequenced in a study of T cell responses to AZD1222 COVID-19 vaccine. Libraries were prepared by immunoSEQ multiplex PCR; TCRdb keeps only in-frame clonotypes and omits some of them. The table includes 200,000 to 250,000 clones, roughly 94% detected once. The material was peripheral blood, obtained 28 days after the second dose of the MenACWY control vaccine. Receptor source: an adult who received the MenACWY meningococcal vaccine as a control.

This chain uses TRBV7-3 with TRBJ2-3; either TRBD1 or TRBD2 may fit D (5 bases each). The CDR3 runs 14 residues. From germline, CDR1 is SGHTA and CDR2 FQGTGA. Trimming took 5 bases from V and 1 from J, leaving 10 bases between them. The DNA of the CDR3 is TGTGCCAGCAGCCTCTCGGGGCGCACAGATACGCAGTATTTT. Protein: CASSLSGRTDTQYF. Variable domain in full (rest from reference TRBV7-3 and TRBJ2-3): GAGVSQTPSNKVTEKGKYVELRCDPISGHTALYWYRQSLGQGPEFLIYFQGTGAADDSGLPNDRFFAVRPEGSVSTLKIQRTERGDSAVYLCASSLSGRTDTQYFGPGTRLTVL.

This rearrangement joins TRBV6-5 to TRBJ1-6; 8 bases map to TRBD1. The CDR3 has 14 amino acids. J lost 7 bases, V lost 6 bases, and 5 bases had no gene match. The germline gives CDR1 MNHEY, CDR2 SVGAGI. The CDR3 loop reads CASRRTGNNSPLHF. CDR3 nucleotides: TGTGCCAGCAGACGGACAGGGAACAATTCACCCCTCCACTTT.

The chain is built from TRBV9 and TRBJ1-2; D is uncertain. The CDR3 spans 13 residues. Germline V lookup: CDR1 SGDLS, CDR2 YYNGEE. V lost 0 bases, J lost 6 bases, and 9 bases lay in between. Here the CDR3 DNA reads TGTGCCAGCAGCGTAGATGAGGTGGATGGCTACACCTTC. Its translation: CASSVDEVDGYTF.

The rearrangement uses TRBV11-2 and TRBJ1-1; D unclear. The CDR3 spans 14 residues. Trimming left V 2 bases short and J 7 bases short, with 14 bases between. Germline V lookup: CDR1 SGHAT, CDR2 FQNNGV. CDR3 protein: CASSLQLTPGEAFF. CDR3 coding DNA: TGTGCCAGCAGCTTACAGTTAACCCCCGGTGAAGCTTTCTTT.

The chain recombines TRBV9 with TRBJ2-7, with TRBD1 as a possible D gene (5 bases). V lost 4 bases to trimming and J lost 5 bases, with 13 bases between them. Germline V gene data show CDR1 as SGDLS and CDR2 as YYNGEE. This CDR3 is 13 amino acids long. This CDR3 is CASSTTDSHEQYF. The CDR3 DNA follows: TGTGCCAGCAGCACAACCGACAGCCACGAGCAGTACTTC.

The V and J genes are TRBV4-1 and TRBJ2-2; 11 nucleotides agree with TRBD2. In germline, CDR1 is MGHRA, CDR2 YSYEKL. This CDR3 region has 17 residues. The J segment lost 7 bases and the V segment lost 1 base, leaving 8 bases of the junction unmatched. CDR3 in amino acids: CASSQVDLGLAVGELFF. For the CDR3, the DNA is TGCGCCAGCAGCCAAGTCGACCTGGGACTAGCGGTCGGGGAGCTGTTTTTT.

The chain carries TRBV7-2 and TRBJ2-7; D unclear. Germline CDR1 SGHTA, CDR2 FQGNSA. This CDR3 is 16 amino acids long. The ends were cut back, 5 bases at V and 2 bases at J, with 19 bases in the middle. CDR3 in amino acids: CASSLTTGLVPYEQYF. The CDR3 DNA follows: TGTGCCAGCAGCCTCACCACCGGGCTGGTACCCTACGAGCAGTACTTC.

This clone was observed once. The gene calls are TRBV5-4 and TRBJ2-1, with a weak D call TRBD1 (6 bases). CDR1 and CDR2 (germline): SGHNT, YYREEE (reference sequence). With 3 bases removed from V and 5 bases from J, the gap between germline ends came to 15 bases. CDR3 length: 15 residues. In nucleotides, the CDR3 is TGTGCCAGCAGCTCCGCAGGGGATCGAAACAATGAGCAGTTCTTC. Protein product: CASSSAGDRNNEQFF.

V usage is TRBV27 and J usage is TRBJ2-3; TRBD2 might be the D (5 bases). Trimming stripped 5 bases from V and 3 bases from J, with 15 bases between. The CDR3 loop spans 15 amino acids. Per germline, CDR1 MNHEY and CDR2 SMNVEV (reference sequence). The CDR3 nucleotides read TGTGCCAGCAGTCCCCCACCCGCGGGTACAGATACGCAGTATTTT. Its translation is CASSPPPAGTDTQYF.